Sequencing of this T cell receptor beta chain was carried out in a study of cytomegalovirus exposure and HLA in healthy donors. Study-wide context: Counted in an early data release were 85 million or so unique TCRs from HLA-typed donors.

Trimming took off 6 bases at V and 4 bases at J, with 6 bases between the two ends. The V gene's germline CDR1 is SGHNT and CDR2 YENEEA. The CDR3 is made up of 11 amino acids. In regard to this clone: The target antigen is unknown.

PCR was performed using 60 Vbeta and 13 Jbeta primers. This table comes from immunoSEQ multiplex PCR, and its TCRdb copy is limited to in-frame clones, with some not included. The sample records 150,000 to 180,000 clones, 70% to 80% being singletons. Study results and limitations: Some V segments could not be told apart, so they were left out, TRBV6-2 and TRBV6-3 among them. Versus the approximately 720-donor mean, an Asian-associated ancestry cluster reportedly showed fewer N-insertions in a later analysis.

The J gene is TRBJ1-1, the V gene TRBV11-3; tentatively, D is TRBD1 (5 bases). The sequenced sample consisted of PBMCs. This TCR was sampled from a middle-aged woman in good health and CMV-seronegative. The CDR3 is CASSRGTEAFF. For the CDR3, the DNA is TGTGCCAGCAGTAGGGGCACTGAAGCTTTCTTT.